The 26 T cell receptor beta chains presented below share a single source sample, sequenced in a study of regulatory T cells in long-lasting Graves disease. Specified time point: newly diagnosed GD, antithyroid drugs for less than 3 months. PBMC RNA was the source of the TCR library. Combining iRepertoire HTBI primers with Arm-PCR of CDR3 regions, the authors built TCR beta libraries. From the multiplex PCR reads, TCRdb called clonotypes with MiXCR, one entry per CDR3 protein. The table lists 500,000 or so distinct CDR3 sequences, 14% of them singletons. The data also belong to a second study, concerning T cells in Graves' hyperthyroidism and ophthalmopathy.

Specimen: peripheral blood mononuclear cells (PBMCs), collected at new diagnosis, from a patient treated with antithyroid drugs. These receptors were collected from a woman aged 45-65 years with Graves disease.

The chain uses TRBV27 and TRBJ2-1; D tentatively fits TRBD1 or TRBD2 (6 bases each). This CDR3 comprises 13 residues. The V gene lost 7 bases and the J gene lost 13 bases, with 20 bases spanning the gap. Germline lookup yields CDR1 MNHEY and CDR2 SMNVEV (reference sequence). The CDR3 here is CASITPGGRKQFF. The DNA for the CDR3 is TGTGCCAGCATTACCCCTGGGGGGCGGAAACAGTTCTTC.

This clonotype was recorded at least ten times. The rearrangement uses TRBV6-1 and TRBJ2-5; D ambiguous. The CDR3 loop spans 13 amino acids. V lost 3 bases, J lost 1 base, and 6 bases lay in between. Germline V gives CDR1 MNHNS, CDR2 SASEGT. CDR3 sequence (DNA): TGTGCCAGCAGTGAGGTCATCCAAGAGACCCAGTACTTC. Its translation is CASSEVIQETQYF.

In this sample, this clonotype turned up many times. The chain has TRBV10-1 and TRBJ2-1; no reliable D call. The length of the CDR3 is 13 residues. The V and J ends lost 3 bases and 7 bases respectively, with 10 bases between them. Germline V CDR1 and CDR2: WNHNN, SYGVQD (reference sequence). Here the CDR3 reads CASSDYIGNEQFF. In DNA, the CDR3 is TGCGCCAGCAGTGACTACATCGGAAATGAGCAGTTCTTC.

This clonotype was detected many times. This chain links TRBV7-9 with TRBJ1-3; a weak D match, TRBD1 (5 bases). V was pared by 5 bases and J by 7 bases, with 21 bases between. The CDR3 is 16 residues long. Per germline, CDR1 SEHNR and CDR2 FQNEAQ (reference sequence). CDR3 nucleotides: TGTGCCAGCAGCCCGGGGACCCAGCGACCGGCGAACACCATATATTTT. Its translation is CASSPGTQRPANTIYF.

This clonotype was counted ten times or more. The chain couples TRBV28 to TRBJ1-4; TRBD1 might be the D (5 bases). V shed 3 bases and J shed 16 bases, with 12 bases lying between them. The CDR3 spans 11 residues. The germline V gene has CDR1 MDHEN and CDR2 SYDVKM. CDR3 DNA: TGTGCCAGCAGTTTTCGGACAATGTGGTTTTTT. Translating it yields CASSFRTMWFF.

This clonotype appeared many times. This chain joins TRBV7-3 and TRBJ2-1; 11 positions match TRBD2. V was clipped by 4 bases and J by 5 bases; unmatched bases: 10. The germline CDR1 and CDR2 sequences are SGHTA and FQGTGA. This CDR3 comprises 17 residues. The CDR3 spells CASSSGSASGGNNEQFF. The CDR3 DNA follows: TGTGCCAGCAGCTCCGGGTCGGCTAGCGGGGGGAACAATGAGCAGTTCTTC. Filled out from reference TRBV7-3 and TRBJ2-1, the complete variable domain reads GAGVSQTPSNKVTEKGKYVELRCDPISGHTALYWYRQSLGQGPEFLIYFQGTGAADDSGLPNDRFFAVRPEGSVSTLKIQRTERGDSAVYLCASSSGSASGGNNEQFFGPGTRLTVL.

There are a few counts of this clonotype. The gene calls are TRBV7-9 and TRBJ1-1, with 8 positions matching TRBD1. The CDR3 runs to 18 residues. Trimming took 5 bases from V and 1 from J; bases not matched to a gene: 15. Germline CDR1 and CDR2: SEHNR and FQNEAQ (reference sequence). Here the CDR3 reads CASSRLRDRYLSNTEAFF. In DNA form, the CDR3 reads TGTGCCAGCAGCCGACTCCGGGACAGGTATTTATCGAACACTGAAGCTTTCTTT.

With respect to this clonotype: A read error likely explains this, since a far larger clone differs by one base. The chain employs TRBV5-1 and TRBJ2-1, with TRBD1 as a possible D gene (5 bases). The CDR3 length is 14 residues. The germline V gene encodes CDR1 SGHRS and CDR2 YFSETQ. The CDR3 reads CPSSLGQAYNEQFF. The CDR3 DNA reads TGCCCCAGCAGCTTGGGGCAGGCCTACAATGAGCAGTTCTTC.

V usage is TRBV7-8 and J usage is TRBJ2-7; 9 bases match TRBD2. This CDR3 contains 16 residues. The ends lost 4 bases at V and 3 bases at J; junction bases unmatched: 10. CDR1 SGHVS and CDR2 FQNEAQ come from the germline V gene. This CDR3 is CASSYNPSGIGYEQYF. In DNA, the CDR3 is TGTGCCAGCAGCTATAACCCTAGCGGGATTGGCTACGAGCAGTACTTC.

This clonotype showed up many times. This chain links TRBV11-2 with TRBJ2-1, with 8 nucleotides matching TRBD2. The germline V gene encodes CDR1 SGHAT and CDR2 FQNNGV. Trimming took 1 base from V and 0 from J; bases not matched to a gene: 2. The CDR3 is made up of 16 amino acids. The chain's CDR3 is CASSLGSGNSYNEQFF. Here the CDR3 DNA reads TGTGCCAGCAGCTTAGGTAGCGGGAACTCCTACAATGAGCAGTTCTTC.

With regard to this clonotype: A single base separates this from a much larger clone, so it may be a read error. This chain links TRBV2 with TRBJ1-6; TRBD1 matches 7 bases. The germline CDR1 and CDR2 sequences are SNHLY and FYNNEI. CDR3 length equals 15 residues. V trimming: 6 bases; J trimming: 6 bases; junction bases outside the gene matches: 8. The CDR3 DNA reads TGTGCCAGCAGACCCAAAGACAGGGTTAATTCACCCCTCCACTTT. This sequence encodes CASRPKDRVNSPLHF. Looking up the rest from reference TRBV2 and TRBJ1-6 gives the full variable domain: EPEVTQTPSHQVTQMGQEVILRCVPISNHLYFYWYRQILGQKVEFLVSFYNNEISEKSEIFDDQFSVERPDGSNFTLKIRSTKLEDSAMYFCASRPKDRVNSPLHFGNGTRLTVT.

This clonotype has just a few counts. J is TRBJ2-1 and V is TRBV5-4; 7 bases map to TRBD1. The germline CDR1 and CDR2 sequences are SGHNT and YYREEE (reference sequence). After removal of 4 bases from V and 0 bases from J, the junction contained 13 bases not matched to a gene. The CDR3 has 18 amino acids. CDR3 residues: CASSQTGHSTSSYNEQFF. The CDR3 nucleotides are TGTGCCAGCAGCCAGACAGGGCACTCAACGAGCTCCTACAATGAGCAGTTCTTC.

The sample holds many counts of this clonotype. This chain links TRBV12-3 or TRBV12-4 with TRBJ2-7; no clear D. CDR3 length: 14 amino acids. V was trimmed by 2 bases and J by 5 bases, leaving 13 bases between them. CDR3 nucleotides: TGTGCCAGCAGTTTAACGCGGCGCAGTGACGAGCAGTACTTC. It yields the protein CASSLTRRSDEQYF.

As to this clonotype: Since a much larger clone is just one base distant, this may be a read error. The rearrangement links TRBV5-1 to TRBJ1-4; D is undetermined. The V and J ends lost 0 bases and 2 bases respectively, with 8 bases between them. From germline, CDR1 is SGHRS and CDR2 YFSETQ. The CDR3 runs 15 residues. This chain's CDR3 is CASSLVQWTNEKLFF. The CDR3 region has the DNA TGCGCCAGCAGCTTGGTACAGTGGACTAATGAAAAACTGTTTTTT.

The chain joins TRBV5-1 to TRBJ2-5; 10 bases match TRBD1. CDR1 is SGHRS and CDR2 is YFSETQ in the germline V gene. The V segment lost 1 base and the J segment 4 bases; nucleotides outside the gene matches: 4. The CDR3 runs 15 residues. The CDR3 DNA is TGCGCCAGCAGCTTGCAGGGACAGGGGACAGAGACCCAGTACTTC. The encoded protein is CASSLQGQGTETQYF.

This clonotype was seen ten or more times. CDR3 amino acids: CASHYRLNEQFF. The DNA of the CDR3 is TGTGCCAGCCACTACCGTCTCAATGAGCAGTTCTTC. The chain joins TRBV2 to TRBJ2-1; D gene uncertain. Trimming removed 8 bases from V and 6 bases from J, with 11 bases in between. The CDR3 is made up of 12 amino acids. Germline values: CDR1 SNHLY, CDR2 FYNNEI.

This clonotype was detected a few times. The chain links TRBV20-1 to TRBJ2-2; 7 nucleotides line up with TRBD2. J gave up 5 bases and V 0 bases, and 9 bases lay outside the gene matches. The CDR3 covers 16 residues. From germline, CDR1 is DFQATT and CDR2 SNEGSKA (reference sequence). CDR3 in DNA: TGCAGTGCTAGAGATCATGCGGGAGCCTGGACCGGGGAGCTGTTTTTT. Translating gives CSARDHAGAWTGELFF.

The table lists this clonotype with many counts. This chain links TRBV6-5 with TRBJ1-5, with a tentative D call TRBD1 (5 bases). Germline V gene data show CDR1 as MNHEY and CDR2 as SVGAGI. The CDR3 totals 14 residues. Trimming took off 1 base at V and 5 bases at J, with 9 bases between the two ends. The CDR3 here is CASSYYRSDQPQHF. The CDR3 DNA follows: TGTGCCAGCAGTTACTACAGGTCCGATCAGCCCCAGCATTTT.

This clonotype was observed a handful of times. The rearrangement uses TRBV10-1 and TRBJ2-7; tentatively, D is TRBD2 (5 bases). With 7 bases removed from V and 5 bases from J, the gap between germline ends came to 27 bases. The CDR3 is 17 residues long. The germline V gene has CDR1 WNHNN and CDR2 SYGVQD (reference sequence). CDR3 sequence: CASISLAFSKPRDEQYF. CDR3 bases: TGCGCCAGCATATCATTAGCGTTCAGCAAACCTAGGGACGAGCAGTACTTC.

The genes are TRBV19 and TRBJ1-1, with 10 bases matching TRBD1. There are 14 residues in the CDR3. The trim removed 6 bases at V and 6 bases at J, leaving 7 bases unmatched. Looked up from germline, CDR1 is LNHDA and CDR2 is SQIVND (reference sequence). The DNA of the CDR3 is TGTGCCAGTAGGGTGACAGGGGGCTTTCCTGAAGCTTTCTTT. Translating it yields CASRVTGGFPEAFF.

This clonotype was seen repeatedly, ten times or more. The rearrangement uses TRBV20-1 and TRBJ2-7, with D possibly TRBD1 on 6 matching bases. Germline values: CDR1 DFQATT, CDR2 SNEGSKA (reference sequence). Trimming left V 7 bases short and J 4 bases short, with 17 bases between. The CDR3 length is 13 residues. The CDR3 sequence: CSVRAQGNYEQYF. The CDR3 DNA reads TGCAGTGTTAGGGCACAGGGTAATTACGAGCAGTACTTC.

V gene TRBV7-2 combines with J gene TRBJ1-5; possible D gene TRBD1, 5 bases. Germline V gene data show CDR1 as SGHTA and CDR2 as FQGNSA. V lost 1 base, J lost 3 bases, and 13 bases lay in between. The CDR3 is made up of 16 amino acids. CDR3 sequence (DNA): TGTGCCAGCAGCTTAGTTGGAGACAGCGACAATCAGCCCCAGCATTTT. As protein: CASSLVGDSDNQPQHF.

This clonotype was counted between two and nine times. The CDR3 DNA reads as TGCAGCGTTGATATGGCGGCAGGGGGCGCGCACTATGGCTACACCTTC. Translating gives CSVDMAAGGAHYGYTF. The rearrangement joins TRBV29-1 to TRBJ1-2, with 8 positions matching TRBD1. Germline trimming cut 3 bases from V and 3 bases from J; bases unmatched to any gene: 12. This CDR3 contains 16 residues. Germline CDR1 and CDR2: SQVTM and ANQGSEA. Supplemented by reference TRBV29-1 and TRBJ1-2, the full variable domain reads SAVISQKPSRDICQRGTSLTIQCQVDSQVTMMFWYRQQPGQSLTLIATANQGSEATYESGFVIDKFPISRPNLTFSTLTVSNMSPEDSSIYLCSVDMAAGGAHYGYTFGSGTRLTVV.

Ten or more counts support this clonotype. The rearrangement links TRBV28 to TRBJ2-1; 7 nucleotides agree with TRBD1. The CDR3 runs 16 residues. CDR1 is MDHEN, CDR2 SYDVKM, per germline. V was pared by 6 bases and J by 4 bases, with 12 bases of the junction left unmatched. CDR3 DNA sequence: TGTGCCAGCAGCCCACGACAGGGTGCGTCGTACAATGAGCAGTTCTTC. It translates to CASSPRQGASYNEQFF.

As regards this clonotype: Since a much larger clone is just one base distant, this may be a read error. Because it lacks the conserved phenylalanine or tryptophan at the end, this CDR3 is likely a read error. The chain carries TRBV11-3 and TRBJ2-1; 10 bases agree with TRBD2. The V segment lost 5 bases and the J segment 9 bases; nucleotides outside the gene matches: 13. Germline V gene lookup returns CDR1 SGHNT and CDR2 YENEEA. This CDR3 region has 16 residues. The CDR3 spells CASSLGGSGRSLEQFS. The DNA for the CDR3 is TGTGCCAGCAGCCTCGGGGGTAGCGGGAGGTCCCTTGAGCAGTTCTCC.

This rearrangement joins TRBV7-3 to TRBJ2-2, with 9 bases lining up with TRBD2. With 2 bases clipped from V and 7 bases from J, the junction kept 11 bases outside the gene matches. Per germline, CDR1 SGHTA and CDR2 FQGTGA. The CDR3 contains 17 residues. This CDR3 reads CASSLSASGMSGGELFF. For the CDR3, the DNA is TGTGCCAGCAGCTTATCGGCTAGCGGGATGTCGGGCGGGGAGCTGTTTTTT. Together with reference TRBV7-3 and TRBJ2-2, the CDR3 gives the full variable domain: GAGVSQTPSNKVTEKGKYVELRCDPISGHTALYWYRQSLGQGPEFLIYFQGTGAADDSGLPNDRFFAVRPEGSVSTLKIQRTERGDSAVYLCASSLSASGMSGGELFFGEGSRLTVL.